One and the same sample provided the 27 T cell receptor beta chains below, sequenced in a study of CD8+CD57+ T cells in acquired aplastic anemia. TCR beta VDJ and CDR3 profiles were obtained from a genomic DNA template. TCRdb used MiXCR to reprocess the reads, holding one entry per CDR3 protein. The repertoire holds more than 150,000 distinct CDR3 sequences, with around 47% as singletons. It was patients with CD8+CD57+ cell expansion by flow cytometry who were chosen for sequencing. The sample was sorted CD4+, CD8+, or CD8+CD57+ T cells (not recorded which) from PBMCs. The source is a human donor with aplastic anemia.

The chain carries TRBV15 and TRBJ1-2, with D maybe TRBD1 (5 bases). The CDR3 extends over 14 amino acids. Trimming removed 0 bases from V and 7 bases from J, with 12 bases in between. Germline V gene lookup returns CDR1 LNHNV and CDR2 YYDKDF (reference sequence). The CDR3 reads CATSRDTGVAGYTF. The DNA for the CDR3 is TGTGCCACCAGCAGAGATACGGGGGTCGCTGGCTACACCTTC.

The sample holds many counts of this clonotype. The chain combines TRBV12-3 or TRBV12-4 with TRBJ2-7; 10 positions match TRBD1. The CDR3 runs 13 residues. The junction had 5 bases not matched to a gene; V was cut back by 6 bases and J by 6 bases. CDR3 sequence reads: CASRRQGAPEQYF. The CDR3 bases are TGTGCCAGCAGAAGACAGGGGGCGCCCGAGCAGTACTTC.

This chain links TRBV11-1 with TRBJ1-2, with a tentative D call TRBD1 (6 bases). Germline lookup yields CDR1 SGHAT and CDR2 FQDESV (reference sequence). The CDR3 length is 15 residues. V dropped 5 bases and J dropped 7 bases, with 20 bases sitting between them. The CDR3 DNA is TGTGCCAGCAGCCAAGCATCAGGGGAGGAAAGTGGCTACACCTTC. The encoded protein is CASSQASGEESGYTF.

CDR3 sequence: CATSDPGTKNGYTF. The CDR3 region has the DNA TGTGCCACCAGTGACCCCGGGACCAAGAATGGCTACACCTTC. V and J are TRBV24-1 and TRBJ1-2; D might be TRBD1 (5 bases). The V gene lost 4 bases and the J gene lost 6 bases, with 14 bases spanning the gap. Germline V gene sequence: CDR1 KGHDR, CDR2 SFDVKD. The CDR3 extends over 14 amino acids.

This clonotype was picked up a small number of times. The rearrangement joins TRBV12-3 or TRBV12-4 to TRBJ1-1, with D perhaps TRBD1 (5 bases). V was trimmed by 6 bases and J by 0 bases, leaving 17 bases between them. There are 16 residues in the CDR3. CDR3 in DNA: TGTGCCAGCAGCCTGGGGGGGAGGTTAATGAACACTGAAGCTTTCTTT. Translation gives CASSLGGRLMNTEAFF.

The sample holds one count of this clonotype. As DNA, the CDR3 is TGCGCCAGCAGCCACAGGGAAGAGACCCAGTACTTC. This translates into CASSHREETQYF. This chain links TRBV5-1 with TRBJ2-5; D is possibly TRBD1 (6 bases). The CDR3 runs to 12 residues. The V end lost 4 bases, the J end lost 3 bases, and 7 bases lay between the germline ends. Germline CDR1 reads SGHRS; CDR2 reads YFSETQ.

This clonotype is deemed medium-sized (0.01 to 0.1%). This sequence joins TRBV29-1 and TRBJ2-4; no clear D. The ends were cut back, 4 bases at V and 0 bases at J, with 10 bases in the middle. Germline CDR1 and CDR2: SQVTM and ANQGSEA. The CDR3 runs 14 residues. CDR3 region: CSVVEMEAKNIQYF. The CDR3 nucleotides are TGCAGCGTTGTAGAAATGGAAGCCAAAAACATTCAGTACTTC.

This chain joins TRBV19 and TRBJ1-5; D gene ambiguous. This CDR3 is 14 amino acids long. Trimming left V 6 bases short and J 4 bases short, with 13 bases between. CDR1 and CDR2 from the germline V gene are LNHDA and SQIVND (reference sequence). CDR3 DNA sequence: TGTGCCAGTAGCATGGGGAGAATAAATCAGCCCCAGCATTTT. As protein: CASSMGRINQPQHF.

This chain uses TRBV20-1 with TRBJ1-1; no reliable D call. CDR1 is DFQATT and CDR2 is SNEGSKA in the germline V gene (reference sequence). V lost 3 bases and J lost 5, with 10 bases in between. The CDR3 spans 12 residues. CDR3 in amino acids: CSARNPGTEAFF. CDR3 sequence (DNA): TGCAGTGCTAGGAACCCTGGGACTGAAGCTTTCTTT.

This clonotype was seen a handful of times. V and J are TRBV25-1 and TRBJ1-4, with 8 bases identical to TRBD1. This CDR3 has 15 residues. Losses at the gene ends were 5 bases for V and 8 bases for J; bases not matched to a gene: 10. Looked up from germline, CDR1 is MGHDK and CDR2 is SYGVNS. The CDR3 nucleotides read TGTGCCAGCAGTCCAGCCAGGGGGCTTGGGGAAAAACTGTTTTTT. Its translation: CASSPARGLGEKLFF.

The gene calls are TRBV11-2 and TRBJ1-6, with D unclear. V shed 5 bases and J shed 10 bases, with 18 bases lying between them. The CDR3 totals 15 residues. The V gene's germline CDR1 is SGHAT and CDR2 FQNNGV. In nucleotides, the CDR3 is TGTGCCAGCAGCCAAGATAGGCGGGTTGGGTCACCCCTCCACTTT. Protein sequence: CASSQDRRVGSPLHF.

This clonotype appeared many times. The J gene is TRBJ2-7, the V gene TRBV12-5, with D unclear. The CDR3 has 13 amino acids. Germline CDR1 LGHNT, CDR2 FRNRAP. The V and J ends lost 6 bases and 2 bases respectively, with 11 bases between them. The CDR3 is CASGPLAPYEQYF. In nucleotides, the CDR3 is TGTGCTAGTGGACCTCTCGCCCCCTACGAGCAGTACTTC.

The chain links TRBV15 to TRBJ2-7; tentatively, D is TRBD1 (5 bases). From germline, CDR1 is LNHNV and CDR2 YYDKDF (reference sequence). The CDR3 length is 16 residues. Trimming took off 1 base at V and 0 bases at J, with 13 bases between the two ends. The CDR3: CATSRAGQESSYEQYF. CDR3 in DNA: TGTGCCACCAGCAGAGCCGGACAAGAGAGCTCCTACGAGCAGTACTTC.

This clonotype was seen repeatedly, ten times or more. The V gene is TRBV27, the J gene TRBJ2-7, with 9 positions matching TRBD1. Germline CDR1 and CDR2: MNHEY and SMNVEV (reference sequence). Germline trimming cut 6 bases from V and 3 bases from J; bases unmatched to any gene: 6. The CDR3 is 14 residues long. CDR3 DNA sequence: TGTGCCAGCAGCCGGACAGGGGTAAGCTACGAGCAGTACTTC. Residues: CASSRTGVSYEQYF.

As regards this clonotype: A much bigger clone sits one base away, suggesting this may be a read error. This likely comes from a read error, as the CDR3 has no conserved phenylalanine or tryptophan at its end. J is TRBJ1-2 and V is TRBV14; tentative D call: TRBD1 (6 bases). In germline, CDR1 is SGHDN, CDR2 FVKESK. V was shortened by 5 bases and J by 6 bases, with 16 bases between the two germline ends. This CDR3 spans 14 amino acids. CDR3 amino acids: CASSFQFQGNGYTL. The CDR3 region has the DNA TGTGCCAGCAGCTTTCAATTTCAGGGGAATGGCTACACCCTC.

About this clonotype itself: A much bigger clone sits one base away, suggesting this may be a read error. This chain connects TRBV12-5 to TRBJ1-2; D not resolved. Germline-derived CDR1 and CDR2 are LGHNT and FRNRAP. CDR3 length equals 11 residues. CDR3 bases: TGTGCTGGTGGTTTGTCCTATGGCTACACCTTC. Encoded protein: CAGGLSYGYTF.

This clonotype was seen only a few times. The CDR3 loop is CAIRAGVNSPLHF. The CDR3 bases are TGTGCCATCAGGGCGGGTGTGAATTCACCCCTCCACTTT. The chain recombines TRBV10-3 with TRBJ1-6; D not resolved. Trimming took 6 bases from V and 7 from J, leaving 10 bases between them. From germline, CDR1 is ENHRY and CDR2 SYGVKD. This CDR3 comprises 13 residues.

The chain recombines TRBV27 with TRBJ1-1; D unresolved. This CDR3 contains 13 residues. Germline V gene sequence: CDR1 MNHEY, CDR2 SMNVEV (reference sequence). V was pared by 5 bases and J by 7 bases, with 14 bases between. This CDR3 reads CASSLVGNSEAFF. DNA of the CDR3: TGTGCCAGCAGTCTGGTGGGGAATAGTGAAGCTTTCTTT.

The chain links TRBV29-1 to TRBJ2-6, with D hard to call. V shed 7 bases and J shed 0 bases, with 10 bases lying between them. Germline-derived CDR1 and CDR2 are SQVTM and ANQGSEA. The CDR3 is 14 residues long. Written as DNA, the CDR3 is TGCAGCGCCTTACAGAGCTCTGGGGCCAACGTCCTGACTTTC. Protein sequence: CSALQSSGANVLTF.

This clonotype was recorded once. This may arise from a read error, as a much more abundant clone is one base away. The chain has TRBV5-8 and TRBJ2-3, with D maybe TRBD1 (5 bases). The CDR3 length is 14 residues. The germline CDR1 and CDR2 sequences are SGHTS and YDEGEE. The CDR3 DNA sequence: TGTACCAGCAGCTTGAACAGGCTGACAGATACGCAGTATTTT. Protein: CTSSLNRLTDTQYF. The full variable domain, its missing parts supplied by reference TRBV5-8 and TRBJ2-3, is EAGVTQSPTHLIKTRGQQATLRCSPISGHTSVYWYQQALGLGLQFLLWYDEGEERNRGNFPPRFSGRQFPNYSSELNVNALELEDSALYLCTSSLNRLTDTQYFGPGTRLTVL.

In DNA form, the CDR3 reads TGTGCCAGTGGTAGACAGTACGCCAATGGCTACACCTTC. Its translation is CASGRQYANGYTF. The rearrangement links TRBV19 to TRBJ1-2; TRBD1 might be the D (5 bases). The germline V gene has CDR1 LNHDA and CDR2 SQIVND (reference sequence). This CDR3 comprises 13 residues. V lost 8 bases, J lost 6 bases, and 16 bases lay in between.

This clonotype has a handful of counts. This chain links TRBV7-9 with TRBJ2-7; D is unresolved. Germline V gives CDR1 SEHNR, CDR2 FQNEAQ (reference sequence). The CDR3 runs 12 residues. V lost 5 bases and J 3 bases, leaving 8 bases between the germline ends. CDR3 sequence: CASSQGGYEQYF. Here the CDR3 DNA reads TGTGCCAGCAGCCAAGGCGGCTACGAGCAGTACTTC. Full variable domain (rest looked up from reference TRBV7-9 and TRBJ2-7): DTGVSQNPRHKITKRGQNVTFRCDPISEHNRLYWYRQTLGQGPEFLTYFQNEAQLEKSRLLSDRFSAERPKGSFSTLEIQRTEQGDSAMYLCASSQGGYEQYFGPGTRLTVT.

The genes are TRBV24-1 and TRBJ2-1, with TRBD2 matching over 12 bases. Germline V gene lookup returns CDR1 KGHDR and CDR2 SFDVKD. V was pared by 2 bases and J by 9 bases, with 4 bases of the junction left unmatched. CDR3 length: 15 amino acids. The CDR3 loop is CATSDSSGRALEQFF. Here the CDR3 DNA reads TGTGCCACCAGTGATTCTAGCGGGAGGGCCCTTGAGCAGTTCTTC.

This clonotype came up a few times. The V and J genes are TRBV24-1 and TRBJ2-3, with TRBD2 matching over 9 bases. V shed 5 bases and J 2 bases; nucleotides not matched to a gene: 7. The V gene's germline CDR1 is KGHDR and CDR2 SFDVKD. The CDR3 is 16 residues long. This CDR3 is CATSVSSGAYTDTQYF. As DNA, the CDR3 is TGTGCCACCAGTGTATCTAGCGGGGCGTACACAGATACGCAGTATTTT.

The chain uses TRBV2 and TRBJ1-5; D may be TRBD1 (5 bases). Germline loops: CDR1 SNHLY, CDR2 FYNNEI. This CDR3 spans 13 amino acids. The V gene lost 6 bases and the J gene lost 6 bases, with 12 bases spanning the gap. Written as DNA, the CDR3 is TGTGCCAGCAGATTTCAGGGTAGTCAGCCCCAGCATTTT. Translation gives CASRFQGSQPQHF.

This clonotype was picked up many times. The chain uses TRBV19 and TRBJ1-2; unclear D gene. With 8 bases removed from V and 1 base from J, the gap between germline ends came to 14 bases. Germline-derived CDR1 and CDR2 are LNHDA and SQIVND (reference sequence). CDR3 length: 14 residues. The DNA of the CDR3 is TGTGCCAGTTCCCCTCCCGGGGTTAACTATGGCTACACCTTC. Its protein is CASSPPGVNYGYTF.

This clonotype was counted only a few times. The chain employs TRBV4-3 and TRBJ2-7, with a weak D call TRBD1 (6 bases). The CDR3 totals 13 residues. Germline V gene data show CDR1 as LGHNA and CDR2 as YSLEER. V was clipped by 2 bases and J by 3 bases, with 8 bases between them. The CDR3 is CASSQWDNYEQYF. Written as DNA, the CDR3 is TGCGCCAGCAGCCAATGGGACAACTACGAGCAGTACTTC.